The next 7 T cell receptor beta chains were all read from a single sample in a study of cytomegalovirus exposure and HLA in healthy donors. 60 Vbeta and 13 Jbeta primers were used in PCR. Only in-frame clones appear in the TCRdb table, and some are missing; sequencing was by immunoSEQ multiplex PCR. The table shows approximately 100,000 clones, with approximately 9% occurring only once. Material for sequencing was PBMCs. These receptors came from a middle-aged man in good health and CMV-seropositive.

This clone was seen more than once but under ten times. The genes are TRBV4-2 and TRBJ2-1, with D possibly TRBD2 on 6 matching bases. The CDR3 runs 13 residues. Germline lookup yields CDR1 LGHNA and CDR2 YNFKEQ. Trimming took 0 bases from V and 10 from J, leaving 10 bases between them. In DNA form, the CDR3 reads TGTGCCAGCAGCCAAGATAACCGGGAGGAGCAGTTCTTC. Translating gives CASSQDNREEQFF.

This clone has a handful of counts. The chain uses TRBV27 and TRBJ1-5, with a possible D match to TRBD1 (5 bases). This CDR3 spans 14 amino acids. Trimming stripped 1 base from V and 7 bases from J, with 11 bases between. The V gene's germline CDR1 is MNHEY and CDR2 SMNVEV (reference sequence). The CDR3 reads CASSLWEGVQPQHF. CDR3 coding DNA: TGTGCCAGCAGTTTATGGGAAGGGGTGCAGCCCCAGCATTTT.

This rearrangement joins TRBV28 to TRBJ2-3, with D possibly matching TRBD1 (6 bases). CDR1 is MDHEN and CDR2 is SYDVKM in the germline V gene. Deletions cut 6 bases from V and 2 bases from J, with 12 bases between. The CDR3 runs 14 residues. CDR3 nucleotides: TGTGCCAGCAGACCGGGACACTTCACAGATACGCAGTATTTT. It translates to CASRPGHFTDTQYF.

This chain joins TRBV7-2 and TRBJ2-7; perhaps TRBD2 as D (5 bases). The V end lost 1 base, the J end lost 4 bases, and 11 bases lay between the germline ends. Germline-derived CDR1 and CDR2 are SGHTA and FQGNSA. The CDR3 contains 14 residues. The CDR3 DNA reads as TGTGCCAGCAGCTTAGACGGAGGAGGTTACGAGCAGTACTTC. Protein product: CASSLDGGGYEQYF.

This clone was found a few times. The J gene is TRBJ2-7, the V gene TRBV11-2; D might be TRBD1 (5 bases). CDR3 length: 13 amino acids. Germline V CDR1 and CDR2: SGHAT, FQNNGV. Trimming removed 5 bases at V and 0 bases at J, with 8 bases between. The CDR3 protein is CASSPDISYEQYF. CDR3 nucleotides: TGTGCCAGCAGCCCGGACATCTCCTACGAGCAGTACTTC.

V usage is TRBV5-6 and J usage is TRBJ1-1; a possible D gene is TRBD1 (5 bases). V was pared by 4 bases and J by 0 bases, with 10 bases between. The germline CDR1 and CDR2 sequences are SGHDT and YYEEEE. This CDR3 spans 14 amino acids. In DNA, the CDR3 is TGTGCCAGCAGCCTGCGGGGGGTGAACACTGAAGCTTTCTTT. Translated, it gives CASSLRGVNTEAFF.

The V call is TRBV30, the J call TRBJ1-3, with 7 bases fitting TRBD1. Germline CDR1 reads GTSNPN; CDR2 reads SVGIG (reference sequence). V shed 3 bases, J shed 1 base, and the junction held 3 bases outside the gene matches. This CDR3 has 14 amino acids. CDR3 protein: CAWRTGRSGNTIYF. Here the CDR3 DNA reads TGTGCCTGGAGGACAGGGCGGTCTGGAAACACCATATATTTT.